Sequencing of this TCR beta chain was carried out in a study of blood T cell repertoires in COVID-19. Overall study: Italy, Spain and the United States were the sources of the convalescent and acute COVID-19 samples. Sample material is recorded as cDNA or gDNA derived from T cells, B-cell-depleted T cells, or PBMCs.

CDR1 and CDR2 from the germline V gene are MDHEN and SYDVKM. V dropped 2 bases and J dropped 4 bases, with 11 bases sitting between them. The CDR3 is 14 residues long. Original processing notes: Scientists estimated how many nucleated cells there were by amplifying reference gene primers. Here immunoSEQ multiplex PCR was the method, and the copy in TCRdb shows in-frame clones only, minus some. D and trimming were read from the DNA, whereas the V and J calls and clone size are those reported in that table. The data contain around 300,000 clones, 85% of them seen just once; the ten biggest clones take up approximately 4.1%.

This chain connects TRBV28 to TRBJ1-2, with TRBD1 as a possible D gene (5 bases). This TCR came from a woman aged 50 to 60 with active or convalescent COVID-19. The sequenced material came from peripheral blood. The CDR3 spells CASSLRAGFYGYTF. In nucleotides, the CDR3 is TGTGCCAGCAGTTTAAGGGCAGGGTTCTATGGCTACACCTTC.